Listed here are 24 T cell receptor beta chains from one sample, sequenced in a study of T cell clones after liver transplantation. Clones were read by immunoSEQ multiplex PCR, and TCRdb kept only the in-frame ones, dropping some. The table shows 55,000 to 75,000 clones, with about 91% occurring only once. The sequences come from CD4+ T cells from blood, collected nearly 26 months after liver transplant. These receptors were collected from a human patient who received a liver transplant. Some T cells may trace back to the graft donor.

The genes are TRBV4-2 and TRBJ2-1; 9 bases fit TRBD2. The V and J ends lost 3 bases and 5 bases, in that order; junction bases with no gene match: 14. Germline CDR1 and CDR2: LGHNA and YNFKEQ. CDR3 length equals 18 residues. The CDR3 DNA reads as TGTGCCAGCAGCCACACGGAAGTAGGCGGGAGGGCCGACAATGAGCAGTTCTTC. It specifies CASSHTEVGGRADNEQFF.

J is TRBJ1-5 and V is TRBV19; TRBD1 matches at 9 bases. CDR1 and CDR2 (germline): LNHDA, SQIVND (reference sequence). After removal of 5 bases from V and 4 bases from J, the junction contained 9 bases not matched to a gene. This CDR3 region has 16 residues. In nucleotides, the CDR3 is TGTGCCAGTAGTGTCTTCACAGGGGGCGGAAATCAGCCCCAGCATTTT. Encoded protein: CASSVFTGGGNQPQHF.

The CDR3, as DNA: TGTGCCAGCATGGAAATCAATCAGCCCCAGCATTTT. Protein product: CASMEINQPQHF. The chain joins TRBV2 to TRBJ1-5; D gene ambiguous. The CDR3 is 12 residues long. Germline values: CDR1 SNHLY, CDR2 FYNNEI. Trimming left V 7 bases short and J 3 bases short, with 7 bases between.

The chain is built from TRBV10-2 and TRBJ2-1, with 7 bases that match TRBD2. This CDR3 spans 14 amino acids. Germline CDR1 reads WSHSY; CDR2 reads SAAADI. Unmatched junction bases numbered 11, after V lost 6 bases and J lost 9 bases. Here the CDR3 DNA reads TGCGCCAGCAGGCTAGCGGCTCCTACAGTTGAGCAGTTCTTC. It yields the protein CASRLAAPTVEQFF.

This chain joins TRBV2 and TRBJ2-5, with 10 nucleotides matching TRBD2. The germline gives CDR1 SNHLY, CDR2 FYNNEI. The CDR3 consists of 14 residues. With V trimmed by 6 bases and J by 4 bases, 5 bases remained unmatched. CDR3 nucleotide sequence: TGTGCCAGCAGGACTAGCGGGTTTGGAGAGACCCAGTACTTC. Its translation is CASRTSGFGETQYF. Full variable domain (outside the CDR3, taken from reference TRBV2 and TRBJ2-5): EPEVTQTPSHQVTQMGQEVILRCVPISNHLYFYWYRQILGQKVEFLVSFYNNEISEKSEIFDDQFSVERPDGSNFTLKIRSTKLEDSAMYFCASRTSGFGETQYFGPGTRLLVL.

The rearrangement uses TRBV19 and TRBJ2-6; 9 nucleotides agree with TRBD1. Germline V lookup: CDR1 LNHDA, CDR2 SQIVND (reference sequence). The CDR3 contains 18 residues. J gave up 1 base and V 3 bases, and 7 bases lay outside the gene matches. The CDR3 coding sequence is TGTGCCAGTAGTATCCGGGACAGGGTGACTTCTGGGGCCAACGTCCTGACTTTC. This encodes CASSIRDRVTSGANVLTF.

This rearrangement joins TRBV5-1 to TRBJ1-4; D unclear. This CDR3 is 14 amino acids long. V dropped 0 bases and J dropped 8 bases, with 11 bases sitting between them. Looked up from germline, CDR1 is SGHRS and CDR2 is YFSETQ. CDR3 protein: CASSLEDGLEKLFF. The CDR3 DNA reads as TGCGCCAGCAGCTTGGAGGACGGGCTGGAAAAACTGTTTTTT.

The chain carries TRBV5-1 and TRBJ2-1, with 10 bases lining up with TRBD1. CDR1 and CDR2 (germline): SGHRS, YFSETQ. Losses at the gene ends were 3 bases for V and 3 bases for J; bases not matched to a gene: 18. This CDR3 is 20 amino acids long. The CDR3: CASSSPTGGLINPLYNEQFF. The CDR3 DNA is TGCGCCAGCAGCTCGCCGACAGGGGGCCTTATTAACCCCCTCTACAATGAGCAGTTCTTC.

CDR3 residues: CASSSNPGLAGGGDTQYF. CDR3 nucleotides: TGTGCCAGCAGCTCGAACCCTGGACTAGCGGGAGGCGGGGATACGCAGTATTTT. This rearrangement joins TRBV7-3 to TRBJ2-3, with TRBD2 identical over 14 bases. The CDR3 has 18 residues. J lost 6 bases, V lost 4 bases, and 12 bases had no gene match. Germline V gene data show CDR1 as SGHTA and CDR2 as FQGTGA. The whole variable domain, remainder taken from reference TRBV7-3 and TRBJ2-3, is GAGVSQTPSNKVTEKGKYVELRCDPISGHTALYWYRQSLGQGPEFLIYFQGTGAADDSGLPNDRFFAVRPEGSVSTLKIQRTERGDSAVYLCASSSNPGLAGGGDTQYFGPGTRLTVL.

The rearrangement uses TRBV7-7 and TRBJ2-4; the D is unclear. CDR1 and CDR2 (germline): SSHAT, FNYEAQ (reference sequence). The CDR3 length is 16 residues. The V gene lost 3 bases and the J gene lost 0 bases, with 12 bases spanning the gap. Here the CDR3 DNA reads TGTGCCAGCAGCTTTAGGCGGAGCCTAGCCAAAAACATTCAGTACTTC. It encodes CASSFRRSLAKNIQYF.

V gene TRBV7-9 combines with J gene TRBJ2-1; D gene unclear. Germline lookup yields CDR1 SEHNR and CDR2 FQNEAQ (reference sequence). The CDR3 sequence is 10 residues long. Trimming took off 8 bases at V and 8 bases at J, with 7 bases between the two ends. CDR3: CASQGDEQFF. Written as DNA, the CDR3 is TGTGCCAGCCAAGGCGATGAGCAGTTCTTC.

The gene calls are TRBV28 and TRBJ2-1; D could derive from TRBD1 or TRBD2 (6 bases each). V lost 6 bases, J lost 8 bases, and 17 bases lay in between. CDR1 and CDR2 (germline): MDHEN, SYDVKM. CDR3 size: 14 residues. Written as DNA, the CDR3 is TGTGCCAGCAGCAGTAGCCCCGGGGGCGATGAGCAGTTCTTC. Its protein product is CASSSSPGGDEQFF.

The gene calls are TRBV29-1 and TRBJ2-3; D may be TRBD1 (8 bases). Per the germline V gene, CDR1 is SQVTM and CDR2 is ANQGSEA. The V end was cut by 7 bases, the J end by 5 bases, with 19 bases between. The CDR3 is 14 amino acids. The chain's CDR3 is CSGSDRGGRDTQYF. CDR3 sequence (DNA): TGCAGCGGAAGCGACAGGGGAGGGAGAGATACGCAGTATTTT.

The chain combines TRBV18 with TRBJ2-2, with D perhaps given as TRBD1 or TRBD2 (5 bases each). Trimming cost V 6 bases and J 5 bases, with 13 bases left between them. The germline V gene has CDR1 KGHSH and CDR2 LQKENI. The CDR3 is 14 residues long. CDR3 sequence reads: CASSTTGPTGELFF. The CDR3 bases are TGTGCCAGCTCTACAACGGGACCAACCGGGGAGCTGTTTTTT.

This sequence joins TRBV4-3 and TRBJ2-1; the D gene is possibly TRBD2 (6 bases). The CDR3 covers 15 residues. The germline V gene has CDR1 LGHNA and CDR2 YSLEER. V lost 2 bases to trimming and J lost 6 bases, with 14 bases between them. CDR3 bases: TGCGCCAGCAGCCAACAGGGCGGGGTTGGCAATGAGCAGTTCTTC. It is translated as CASSQQGGVGNEQFF.

This sequence joins TRBV7-3 and TRBJ2-3; 11 bases match TRBD2. Germline V gene sequence: CDR1 SGHTA, CDR2 FQGTGA. This CDR3 spans 19 amino acids. The V gene end was trimmed by 0 bases and the J gene end by 0 bases; junction bases not matched to a gene: 8. The CDR3 nucleotides are TGTGCCAGCAGCTTAACGGGAACTAGCGGGAGACCTAGCACAGATACGCAGTATTTT. Translated: CASSLTGTSGRPSTDTQYF.

The rearrangement links TRBV27 to TRBJ2-6; 12 nucleotides agree with TRBD2. J was trimmed by 0 bases and V by 5 bases; bases with no gene match: 11. Germline values: CDR1 MNHEY, CDR2 SMNVEV (reference sequence). The CDR3 covers 20 residues. The CDR3 DNA is TGTGCCAGCAGTAAATTTGGACTAGCGGGAAGAAGCTCTGGGGCCAACGTCCTGACTTTC. Its translation is CASSKFGLAGRSSGANVLTF.

The chain employs TRBV5-4 and TRBJ2-3; D is unclear. Trimming shortened V by 1 base and J by 0 bases, and 12 bases separated the two germline ends. The germline V gene has CDR1 SGHNT and CDR2 YYREEE (reference sequence). The CDR3 contains 16 residues. The DNA for the CDR3 is TGTGCCAGCAGCTTGCGTAGAATTTCTAGCACAGATACGCAGTATTTT. Amino acids: CASSLRRISSTDTQYF.

V gene TRBV4-1 combines with J gene TRBJ1-5; the match to TRBD1 covers 7 bases. The length of the CDR3 is 15 residues. Germline values: CDR1 MGHRA, CDR2 YSYEKL. V lost 6 bases, J lost 7 bases, and 12 bases stayed unmatched. The CDR3, as DNA: TGCGCCAGCAGTCCGATTGGACAGGTTGGGCAGCCCCAGCATTTT. Translated, it gives CASSPIGQVGQPQHF.

J is TRBJ1-1 and V is TRBV7-9; 7 nucleotides align to TRBD1. V lost 5 bases, J lost 3 bases, and 3 bases stayed unmatched. There are 13 residues in the CDR3. CDR1 SEHNR and CDR2 FQNEAQ come from the germline V gene (reference sequence). CDR3 loop: CASSGDSYTEAFF. CDR3 DNA: TGTGCCAGCAGCGGGGACAGTTACACTGAAGCTTTCTTT.

This clone has a single count. The chain recombines TRBV7-9 with TRBJ2-1; 7 bases match TRBD1. Losses at the gene ends were 1 base for V and 6 bases for J; bases not matched to a gene: 3. The CDR3 is 14 amino acids. The V gene's germline CDR1 is SEHNR and CDR2 FQNEAQ (reference sequence). CDR3 region: CASSLGHRGNEQFF. CDR3 bases: TGTGCCAGCAGCTTAGGGCACAGGGGCAATGAGCAGTTCTTC.

The chain combines TRBV9 with TRBJ1-2, with unresolved D. Germline V lookup: CDR1 SGDLS, CDR2 YYNGEE. Between the trimmed V and J ends, which lost 3 bases and 1 base, there was a span of 7 bases. CDR3 length equals 13 residues. The CDR3 sequence is CASSADGNYGYTF. DNA of the CDR3: TGTGCCAGCAGCGCTGACGGTAACTATGGCTACACCTTC.

V and J are TRBV4-2 and TRBJ1-2, with a possible D match to TRBD1 (5 bases). V shed 4 bases and J shed 7 bases, with 22 bases lying between them. CDR3 length: 16 residues. Per germline, CDR1 LGHNA and CDR2 YNFKEQ. In DNA, the CDR3 is TGTGCCAGCAGCCTGATGATCGGCCGGGCCCAGGGTGGCTACACCTTC. Translating it yields CASSLMIGRAQGGYTF.

The V gene is TRBV11-1, the J gene TRBJ1-1; no definite D call. The CDR3 runs 14 residues. The germline CDR1 and CDR2 sequences are SGHAT and FQDESV (reference sequence). V dropped 2 bases and J dropped 4 bases, with 11 bases sitting between them. The CDR3 region has the DNA TGTGCCAGCAGCTTAATACAGCGGGGCACTGAAGCTTTCTTT. Its protein is CASSLIQRGTEAFF. The full variable domain, with the rest looked up from reference TRBV11-1 and TRBJ1-1, is EAEVAQSPRYKITEKSQAVAFWCDPISGHATLYWYRQILGQGPELLVQFQDESVVDDSQLPKDRFSAERLKGVDSTLKIQPAELGDSAMYLCASSLIQRGTEAFFGQGTRLTVV.